The next 5 T cell receptor beta chains were all read from a single sample in a study of TIL therapy for anti-PD-1-resistant metastatic lung cancer. This was the immunoSEQ v3 assay. Clones were read by immunoSEQ multiplex PCR, and TCRdb kept only the in-frame ones, dropping some. Of roughly 46,000 clones in the sample, about 86% are singletons; the top ten hold 5%. Time point defined: pre-treatment sample, taken before nivolumab and TIL therapy. The sample was blood, taken at baseline. All receptors derive from a person aged 25 to 80 with non-small cell lung cancer.

This clone has only a few counts. This sequence joins TRBV7-2 and TRBJ1-5, with TRBD1 matching over 10 bases. The CDR3 is 15 amino acids. V was clipped by 5 bases and J by 5 bases; unmatched bases: 6. Germline CDR1 is SGHTA and CDR2 is FQGNSA. The CDR3 loop is CASSPGGQGHQPQHF. Here the CDR3 DNA reads TGTGCCAGCAGCCCAGGGGGACAGGGGCATCAGCCCCAGCATTTT.

The V and J genes are TRBV4-3 and TRBJ2-7; tentatively, D is TRBD1 or TRBD2 (5 bases each). The germline V gene has CDR1 LGHNA and CDR2 YSLEER. CDR3 length equals 15 residues. V lost 1 base and J 2 bases, leaving 12 bases between the germline ends. CDR3 protein: CASSQAPGTTYEQYF. CDR3 in DNA: TGCGCCAGCAGCCAAGCTCCGGGGACCACCTACGAGCAGTACTTC.

This clone came up a few times. The chain recombines TRBV11-2 with TRBJ2-2, with 9 bases lining up with TRBD2. Losses at the gene ends were 3 bases for V and 6 bases for J; bases not matched to a gene: 2. Germline V gives CDR1 SGHAT, CDR2 FQNNGV. This CDR3 is 14 amino acids long. The CDR3 nucleotides read TGTGCCAGCAGCTTGCGACTAGCGGCCGGGGAGCTGTTTTTT. Protein: CASSLRLAAGELFF.

This clone was recorded a few times. This chain uses TRBV18 with TRBJ1-1; TRBD1 might be the D (6 bases). CDR3 size: 15 residues. The ends were cut back, 3 bases at V and 3 bases at J, with 14 bases in the middle. Per the germline V gene, CDR1 is KGHSH and CDR2 is LQKENI. DNA of the CDR3: TGTGCCAGCTCACCCTCGTTTGGGGGCGACACTGAAGCTTTCTTT. Protein sequence: CASSPSFGGDTEAFF. Based on the CDR3 plus reference TRBV18 and TRBJ1-1, the full variable domain is NAGVMQNPRHLVRRRGQEARLRCSPMKGHSHVYWYRQLPEEGLKFMVYLQKENIIDESGMPKERFSAEFPKEGPSILRIQQVVRGDSAAYFCASSPSFGGDTEAFFGQGTRLTVV.

The V gene is TRBV6-5, the J gene TRBJ2-1; D is ambiguous. Trimming took off 8 bases at V and 0 bases at J, with 14 bases between the two ends. CDR1 and CDR2 from the germline V gene are MNHEY and SVGAGI. This CDR3 spans 15 amino acids. CDR3 in amino acids: CASSRVQSSYNEQFF. The CDR3, as DNA: TGTGCCAGCTCTAGGGTCCAGAGCTCCTACAATGAGCAGTTCTTC.